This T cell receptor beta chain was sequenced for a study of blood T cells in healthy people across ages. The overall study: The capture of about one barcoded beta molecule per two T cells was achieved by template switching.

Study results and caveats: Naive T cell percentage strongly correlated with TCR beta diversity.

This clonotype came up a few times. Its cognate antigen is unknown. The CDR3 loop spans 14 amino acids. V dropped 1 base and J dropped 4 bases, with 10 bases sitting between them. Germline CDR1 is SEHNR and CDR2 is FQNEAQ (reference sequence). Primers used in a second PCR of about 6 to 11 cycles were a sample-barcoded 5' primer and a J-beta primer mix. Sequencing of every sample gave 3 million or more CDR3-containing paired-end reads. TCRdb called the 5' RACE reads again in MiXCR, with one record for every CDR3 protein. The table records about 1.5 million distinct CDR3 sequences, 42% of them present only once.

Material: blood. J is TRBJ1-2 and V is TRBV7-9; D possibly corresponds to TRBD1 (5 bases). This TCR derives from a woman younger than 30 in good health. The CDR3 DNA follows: TGTGCCAGCAGCTTAGAACCAGGGATCTATGGCTACACCTTC. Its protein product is CASSLEPGIYGYTF.